The source of this TCR beta chain is a study of blood T cell repertoires in COVID-19. Study at large: Donors in the United States, Italy and Spain gave samples during acute or convalescent COVID-19. PBMCs, B-cell-depleted T cells, or T cells were the source of the cDNA or gDNA that made up the material.

In the source study's methods: Amplification of reference gene primers provided the estimated nucleated cell counts. Generated by immunoSEQ multiplex PCR, the TCRdb table keeps only in-frame clones and is missing some. V, J and clone size were drawn from that table, and D and trimming were deduced from the DNA. The profile shows some 78,000 clones, around 91% of them singletons. The germline gives CDR1 SNHLY, CDR2 FYNNEI. The CDR3 has 16 residues. Trimming cost V 11 bases and J 4 bases; bases outside gene matches: 14. The sample consisted of peripheral blood. V is TRBV2 and J is TRBJ2-2; 9 bases agree with TRBD2. The sequence derives from a man between 65 and 80 years old with active or convalescent COVID-19. The CDR3 spells CARSLAGGAGTGELFF. For the CDR3, the DNA is TGTGCCCGCTCACTGGCGGGGGGGGCGGGCACCGGGGAGCTGTTTTTT.